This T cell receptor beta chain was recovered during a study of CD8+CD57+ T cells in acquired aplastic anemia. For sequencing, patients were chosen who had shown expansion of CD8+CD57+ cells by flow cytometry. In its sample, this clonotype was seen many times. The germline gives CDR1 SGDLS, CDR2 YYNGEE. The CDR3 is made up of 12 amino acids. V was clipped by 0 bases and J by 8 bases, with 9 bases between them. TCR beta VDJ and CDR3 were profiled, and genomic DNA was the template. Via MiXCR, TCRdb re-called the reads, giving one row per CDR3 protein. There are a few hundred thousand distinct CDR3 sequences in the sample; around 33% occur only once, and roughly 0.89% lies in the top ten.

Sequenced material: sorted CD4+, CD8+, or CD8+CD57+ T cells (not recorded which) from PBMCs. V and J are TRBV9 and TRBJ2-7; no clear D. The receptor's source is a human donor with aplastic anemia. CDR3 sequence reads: CASSVAGEKQYF. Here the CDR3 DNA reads TGTGCCAGCAGCGTAGCAGGAGAGAAGCAGTACTTC. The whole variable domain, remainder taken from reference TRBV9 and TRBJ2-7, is DSGVTQTPKHLITATGQRVTLRCSPRSGDLSVYWYQQSLDQGLQFLIQYYNGEERAKGNILERFSAQQFPDLHSELNLSSLELGDSALYFCASSVAGEKQYFGPGTRLTVT.